The following is a TCR beta chain sequence with its context. The antigen it binds to is not known. The input lacks base qualities; no much larger clone sits a single base away. One collaborating source in Seattle enrolled patients during active infection and followed them longitudinally through the course of disease. Each collaborating institution followed its own protocols to collect whole blood in K2EDTA tubes. For TCRbeta analysis, collaborators shipped samples as frozen whole blood, isolated PBMCs, or DNA extracted from either of those sample types. The data stem from a study of blood T cell repertoires in COVID-19 (dated by TCRdb to the early 2020s). General notes on the study: Samples from collaborators originated in the United States, Italy and Spain and spanned both the acute and convalescent phases of COVID-19. The samples were drawn from the first 160 participants of the ongoing ImmuneRACE study and from 1,254 subjects provided by 6 global collaborators. Deeply sampled blood TCRbeta repertoires from subjects exposed to, actively infected with, or recovered from COVID-19 were included in the dataset. The material from the prospective study consisted of cDNA or gDNA derived from T cells, B-cell-depleted T cells, or PBMCs. Where HLA class I and class II types were available, the types were taken from metadata supplied by the sample provider, not from assay-based typing. A de-identified subject ID, COVID-19 status, age in years and sex were almost always included in the sample metadata. The repertoires were released in a freely available public database meant as a resource for research on the immune response to SARS-CoV-2. Beyond this particular receptor, the publication reports: The amount of clinical and demographic metadata varied by source and participant and was provided uncurated.

The immunoSEQ Assay, a bias-controlled multiplex PCR, was used to amplify TCRbeta CDR3 regions from genomic DNA. As for the original processing: The number of nucleated cells in each sample was estimated by amplification of reference gene primers within the assay. Sequence reads were collapsed and filtered to measure the absolute abundance of every unique TCRbeta CDR3 rearrangement. Productive Simpson clonality was computed per sample as the square root of Simpson's diversity index over productive rearrangements. What TCRdb holds here is the immuneACCESS table cut down to in-frame rearrangements. Part of the clones is not present; checked against another copy, under half of the missing clones reflect an unresolved V gene, and the others are unexplained. The DNA gave D and trimming, while V, J and clone size come from that table. For this sample the table gives over 200,000 clones, of which approximately 90% were detected only once. Of the sample, 2% to 3% is held by the ten largest clones.

From a lookup of the germline V gene, CDR1 and CDR2 are SNHLY and FYNNEI. Including the terminal cysteine and phenylalanine, the CDR3 comprises 14 residues. The sequence is cut down to CDR3 DNA, 42 bases in frame from base 1. V is reduced by 6 bases and J by 5 bases, leaving a spacing of 13 bases between them. Sequenced: peripheral blood. This TCR was sampled from a man aged 25 to 40 with COVID-19, enrolled during active disease. This chain joins TRBV2 to TRBJ1-4; perhaps TRBD1 is the D gene, with 6 bases matching. The nucleotides are TGTGCCAGCAGGACCAGGACAGCGAATGAAAAACTGTTTTTT. Translated, it gives CASRTRTANEKLFF.